This TCR beta chain was captured in a study of OX40 agonist ivuxolimab in advanced cancers. As for the study in general: The dose-escalation cohort was just under 85% male, with a mean age of around 60 years, ranging about 20 to 85. Partial responses were achieved by three patients, of whom one had hepatocellular carcinoma and two had cutaneous melanoma.

Peripheral blood came from all dose cohorts at three timepoints. The method was immunoSEQ multiplex PCR; TCRdb's version includes in-frame clones alone and lacks a portion of them. The sample contains some 100,000 clones, around 84% of which appear only once. About this clone: Antigen unknown.

The study's findings and limits: Several nonresponders also turned out to have low normalized T-cell clonal expansion.

Here the sequenced sample was CD4+ or CD8+ T cells sorted from blood, taken in a trial of the OX40 agonist ivuxolimab. The clonotype originates from an adult with an advanced solid tumor such as melanoma, head and neck, liver or kidney cancer.

CDR3 amino acids: CASSLVRYDRGTPGELFF. In DNA, the CDR3 is TGTGCCAGCAGCTTAGTGAGGTACGACAGGGGAACTCCCGGGGAGCTGTTTTTT. V and J are TRBV11-2 and TRBJ2-2; 8 nucleotides align to TRBD1. V dropped 1 base and J dropped 6; count of bases not matched to a gene: 13. This CDR3 spans 18 amino acids. Germline CDR1 SGHAT, CDR2 FQNNGV.